These T cell receptor beta chains were read from a single sample in a study of post-analysis software for immune sequencing data. TCRdb reanalysed the PCR reads using MiXCR and keeps one entry per CDR3 protein. Of about 460,000 distinct CDR3 sequences listed, approximately 45% are singletons. Material: blood. These receptors originate from a girl aged 10 to 17 with multiple sclerosis. Each CDR3 is given with its conserved first and last residue.

V: TRBV20-1; J: -; CDR3: CSAILPGLAGSDIQYF
V: TRBV19; J: TRBJ1-5; CDR3: CASSIVNQPQHF
V: TRBV7-2; J: TRBJ1-4; CDR3: CASSLVGDSFAELFF
V: TRBV29-1; J: TRBJ2-3; CDR3: CSVDPPDSTDTQYF
V: TRBV6-4; J: TRBJ2-7; CDR3: CASSLGPFYEQYF
V: TRBV24-1; J: TRBJ2-1; CDR3: CATARNYNEQLF
V: TRBV12-3/TRBV12-4; J: TRBJ2-2; CDR3: CASSLQGRTGELFF
V: TRBV9; J: TRBJ2-3; CDR3: CASSVLQETRRNTDTQYF
V: TRBV11-2; J: TRBJ2-1; CDR3: CASTPGQGQGYNEQFF
V: TRBV24-1; J: TRBJ2-2; CDR3: CATRSGNTGELFF
V: TRBV20-1; J: TRBJ2-3; CDR3: CSASLGDTQYF
V: TRBV11-2; J: TRBJ2-7; CDR3: CASSLNARAVLHEQYF
V: TRBV12-5; J: TRBJ1-1; CDR3: CASGSGGPEAFF
V: TRBV5-1; J: TRBJ2-2; CDR3: CASSVTGELFF
V: TRBV5-1; J: TRBJ2-1; CDR3: CASRGVYNEQFF
V: TRBV29-1; J: TRBJ2-7; CDR3: CSVRRRVHEQYF
V: TRBV28; J: TRBJ2-7; CDR3: CASSLPGLVAEQYF
V: TRBV7-2; J: TRBJ2-6; CDR3: CASNLDSGANVLTF
V: TRBV10-3; J: TRBJ2-5; CDR3: CAIKRGQGGSGEQYF
V: TRBV29-1; J: TRBJ2-7; CDR3: CSVEGGYEQYF
V: TRBV20-1; J: TRBJ1-2; CDR3: CSSFGGLNYGYTF
V: TRBV28; J: TRBJ1-1; CDR3: CASRAGRDTEAFF
V: TRBV10-3; J: TRBJ1-1; CDR3: CAISETGKPEAFF
V: TRBV12-3/TRBV12-4; J: TRBJ2-3; CDR3: CASTRSPDAQYF
V: TRBV20-1; J: TRBJ1-5; CDR3: CSARAGGQPQHF
V: TRBV27; J: -; CDR3: CASSLSGTGFYEQYF